This T cell receptor (beta chain) originates from a study of T cells after somatic rescue of genetic block. TCRdb keeps only in-frame clones here, not all; method: immunoSEQ multiplex PCR. This table holds 67,000 or so clones, roughly 93% found once. Unmatched junction bases numbered 7, after V lost 0 bases and J lost 0 bases. This CDR3 comprises 18 residues. CDR1 and CDR2 from the germline V gene are SGHTA and FQGTGA. This rearrangement joins TRBV7-3 to TRBJ1-1; 10 bases agree with TRBD1. The sequenced material came from peripheral blood mononuclear cells (PBMCs). This sequence originates from a man under 40. The DNA for the CDR3 is TGTGCCAGCAGCTTAACACCCCCCGGGACAGGGGTGAACACTGAAGCTTTCTTT. Protein sequence: CASSLTPPGTGVNTEAFF.